What follows are 9 T cell receptor beta chains derived from one specimen sequenced in a study of CDR3 diversity in severe acne. Via MiXCR, TCRdb re-called the PCR reads, giving one row per CDR3 protein. The sample consists of some 90,000 distinct CDR3 sequences, about half of them appearing once. Sample: blood. These TCRs come from a male donor with severe acne vulgaris.

The rearrangement links TRBV5-6 to TRBJ2-5; D is unresolved. Germline V gene lookup returns CDR1 SGHDT and CDR2 YYEEEE. V was trimmed by 0 bases and J by 5 bases, leaving 11 bases between them. This CDR3 is built from 14 residues. The CDR3 DNA reads as TGTGCCAGCAGCTTGGTGGGCCAACAGGAGACCCAGTACTTC. Protein: CASSLVGQQETQYF.

Regarding this clonotype: Being one base from a much bigger clone, this may be a read error. The CDR3 protein is CASSQLHFNSYERYV. The DNA of the CDR3 is TGTGCCAGCAGTCAGTTACACTTTAATTCCTACGAGCGGTACGTC. The chain recombines TRBV4-1 with TRBJ2-7; unclear D gene. This CDR3 has 15 residues. CDR1 MGHRA and CDR2 YSYEKL come from the germline V gene.

For this clonotype: A read error may be the cause here, since a much bigger clone is one base away. V is TRBV20-1 and J is TRBJ2-1; 8 bases line up with TRBD2. Losses at the gene ends were 1 base for V and 4 bases for J; bases not matched to a gene: 6. Germline V CDR1 and CDR2: DFQATT, SNEGSKA (reference sequence). CDR3 size: 15 residues. The CDR3 coding sequence is TGCAGTGCTAGAGGAGTAGCGGGGAATTACAATGAGCAGTTCTTC. Protein product: CSARGVAGNYNEQFF.

CDR3 sequence (DNA): TGTGCCAGCAGCCAAGATAGGAGGATAGCGATCACCGGGGAGCTGTTTTTT. This encodes CASSQDRRIAITGELFF. The chain recombines TRBV3-1 with TRBJ2-2; D is perhaps TRBD2 (5 bases). V lost 0 bases, J lost 4 bases, and 15 bases lay in between. The CDR3 totals 17 residues. Germline CDR1 is LGHDT and CDR2 is YNNKEL (reference sequence).

The CDR3 sequence is CASSSIAGTRADTQYF. DNA of the CDR3: TGTGCCAGCAGCTCTATAGCGGGAACACGAGCAGATACGCAGTATTTT. The chain carries TRBV28 and TRBJ2-3, with 8 bases that match TRBD2. The CDR3 has 16 amino acids. With 6 bases clipped from V and 4 bases from J, the junction kept 12 bases outside the gene matches. Germline CDR1 is MDHEN and CDR2 is SYDVKM.

Regarding this clonotype: One end of the junction fails to match germline, which may point to a read error. The rearrangement joins TRBV11-2 to TRBJ2-2, with a tentative D call TRBD2 (6 bases). Germline V lookup: CDR1 SGHAT, CDR2 FQNNGV. CDR3 length: 19 amino acids. The CDR3 here is CASSPHPLRAGTNTGELFF. In DNA, the CDR3 is TGTGCCAGCAGCCCCCACCCCCTGCGCGCGGGAACGAACACCGGGGAGCTGTTTTTC.

The rearrangement links TRBV6-5 to TRBJ1-1; TRBD1 matches 7 bases. The V gene end was trimmed by 6 bases and the J gene end by 5 bases; junction bases not matched to a gene: 9. The V gene's germline CDR1 is MNHEY and CDR2 SVGAGI. The CDR3 has 14 residues. DNA for the CDR3: TGTGCCAGCAGGCCTACAGGGGCGCGGACTGAAGCTTTCTTT. It yields the protein CASRPTGARTEAFF.

This clonotype was detected ten times or more. This chain links TRBV15 with TRBJ2-1; 9 bases are shared with TRBD1. The CDR3 covers 15 residues. Unmatched junction bases numbered 5, after V lost 7 bases and J lost 1 base. Germline V gene sequence: CDR1 LNHNV, CDR2 YYDKDF (reference sequence). CDR3 DNA sequence: TGTGCCACCAAAGGGACAGGGAATTCCTACAATGAGCAGTTCTTC. Residues: CATKGTGNSYNEQFF.

The CDR3 sequence: CASSLTPYLMNTEAFF. CDR3 coding DNA: TGTGCCAGCAGTTTGACACCGTATCTGATGAACACTGAAGCTTTCTTT. The chain recombines TRBV28 with TRBJ1-1; D call uncertain. Trimming pared 3 bases from V and 0 bases from J, leaving 14 bases between. The CDR3 loop spans 16 amino acids. CDR1 is MDHEN and CDR2 is SYDVKM in the germline V gene.